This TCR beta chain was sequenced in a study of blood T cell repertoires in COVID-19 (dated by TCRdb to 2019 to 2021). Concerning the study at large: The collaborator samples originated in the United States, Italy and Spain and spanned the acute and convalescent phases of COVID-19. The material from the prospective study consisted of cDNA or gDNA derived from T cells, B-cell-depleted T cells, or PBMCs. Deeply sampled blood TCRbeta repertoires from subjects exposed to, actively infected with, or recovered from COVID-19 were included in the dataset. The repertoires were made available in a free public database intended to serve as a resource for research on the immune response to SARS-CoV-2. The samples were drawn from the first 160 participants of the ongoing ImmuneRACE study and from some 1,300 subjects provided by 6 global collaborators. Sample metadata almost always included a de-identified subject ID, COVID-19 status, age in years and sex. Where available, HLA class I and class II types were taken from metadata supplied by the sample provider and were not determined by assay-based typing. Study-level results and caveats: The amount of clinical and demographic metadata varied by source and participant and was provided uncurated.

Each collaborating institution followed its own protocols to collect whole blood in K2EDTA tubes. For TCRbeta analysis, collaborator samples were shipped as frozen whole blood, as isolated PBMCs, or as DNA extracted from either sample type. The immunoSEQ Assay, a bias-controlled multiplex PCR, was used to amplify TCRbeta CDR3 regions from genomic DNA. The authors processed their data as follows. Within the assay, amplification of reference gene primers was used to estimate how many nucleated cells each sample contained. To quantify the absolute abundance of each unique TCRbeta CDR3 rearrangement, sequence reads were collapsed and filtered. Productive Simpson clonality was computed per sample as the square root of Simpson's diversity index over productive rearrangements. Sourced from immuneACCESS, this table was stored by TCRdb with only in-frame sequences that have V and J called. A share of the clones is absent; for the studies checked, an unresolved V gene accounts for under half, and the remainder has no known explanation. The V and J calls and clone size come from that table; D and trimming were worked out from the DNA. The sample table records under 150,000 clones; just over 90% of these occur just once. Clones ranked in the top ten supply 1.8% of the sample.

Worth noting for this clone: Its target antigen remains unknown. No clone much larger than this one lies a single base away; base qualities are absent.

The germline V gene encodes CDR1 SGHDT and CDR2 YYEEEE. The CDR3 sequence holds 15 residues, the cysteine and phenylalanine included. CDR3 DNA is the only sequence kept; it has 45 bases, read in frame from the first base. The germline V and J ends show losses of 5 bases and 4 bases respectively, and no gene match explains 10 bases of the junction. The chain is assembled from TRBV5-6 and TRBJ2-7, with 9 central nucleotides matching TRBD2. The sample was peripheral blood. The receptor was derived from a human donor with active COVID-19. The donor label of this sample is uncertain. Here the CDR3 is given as CASRRFLAGAYEQYF. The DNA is TGTGCCAGCAGGCGCTTCTTAGCGGGGGCGTACGAGCAGTACTTC.